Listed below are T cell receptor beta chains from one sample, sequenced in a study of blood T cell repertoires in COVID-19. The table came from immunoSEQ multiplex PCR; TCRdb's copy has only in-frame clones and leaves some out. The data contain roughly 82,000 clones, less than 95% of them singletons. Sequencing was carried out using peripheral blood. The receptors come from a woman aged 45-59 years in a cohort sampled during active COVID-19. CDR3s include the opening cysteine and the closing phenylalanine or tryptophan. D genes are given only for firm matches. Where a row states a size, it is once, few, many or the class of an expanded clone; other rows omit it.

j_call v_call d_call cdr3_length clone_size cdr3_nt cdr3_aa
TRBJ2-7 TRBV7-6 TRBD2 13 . TGTGCCAGCAGCTATAGCGGGAGTGCCGAGCAGTACTTC CASSYSGSAEQYF
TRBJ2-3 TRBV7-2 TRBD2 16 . TGTGCCAGCAGCTTAACGGCTAGCGGCTTGGCAGATACGCAGTATTTT CASSLTASGLADTQYF
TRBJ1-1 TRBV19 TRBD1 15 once TGTGCCAGTACCCTTCCCGGGACAGGGGACACTGAAGCTTTCTTT CASTLPGTGDTEAFF
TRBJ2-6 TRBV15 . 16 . TGTGCCACCAGCAGGCGGAGACTTTCGGGGGCCAACGTCCTGACTTTC CATSRRRLSGANVLTF
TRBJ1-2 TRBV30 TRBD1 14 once TGTGCCTGGAGTGCCGGGACAGGGGACTATGGCTACACCTTC CAWSAGTGDYGYTF
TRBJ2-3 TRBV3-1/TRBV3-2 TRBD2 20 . TGTGCCAGCAGCCAAGTTCGCGGGACTAGCGGGAGTTCGGGGCCAGATACGCAGTATTTT CASSQVRGTSGSSGPDTQYF
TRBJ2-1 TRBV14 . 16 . TGTGCCAGCAGCCAAGGTCGCGGGTCTGGAGGGAATGAGCAGTTCTTC CASSQGRGSGGNEQFF
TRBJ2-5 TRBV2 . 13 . TGTGCCAGCAGTGACCCTCTACAAGAGACCCAGTACTTC CASSDPLQETQYF
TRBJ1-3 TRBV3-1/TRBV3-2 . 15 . TGTGCCACCTCCCTGGGGAGGGGCACTGGAAACACCATATATTTT CATSLGRGTGNTIYF
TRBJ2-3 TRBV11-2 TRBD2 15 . TGTGCCAGCAGCCAACTAGCGGGGGGCACAGATACGCAGTATTTT CASSQLAGGTDTQYF
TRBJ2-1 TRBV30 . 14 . TGTGCCTGGAAAGTCGGGAGTACGCACAATGAGCAGTTCTTC CAWKVGSTHNEQFF
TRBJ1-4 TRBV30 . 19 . TGTGCCTGGAGTCCCCTTCATACTACCTATGGCATCCCTAATGAAAAACTGTTTTTT CAWSPLHTTYGIPNEKLFF
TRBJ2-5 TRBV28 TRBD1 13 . TGTGCCACCCTGACAGGGGGAGGGGAGACCCAGTACTTC CATLTGGGETQYF
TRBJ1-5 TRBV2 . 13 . TGTGCCACTCAAGGGGGTGAGGAACAGCCCCAGCATTTT CATQGGEEQPQHF
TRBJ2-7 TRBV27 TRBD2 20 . TGTGCCAGCAGTAGCTCATCGACTAGCGGGAGGGCCTATTTAATCTACGAGCAGTACTTC CASSSSSTSGRAYLIYEQYF
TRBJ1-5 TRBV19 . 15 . TGTGCCAGTAGTACTCTAGGGGGAAGGAGTCAGCCCCAGCATTTT CASSTLGGRSQPQHF
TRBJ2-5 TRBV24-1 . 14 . TGTGCCACCAGTGATTTCCTCAGGGAAGAGACCCAGTACTTC CATSDFLREETQYF
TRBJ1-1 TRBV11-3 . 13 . TGTGCCAGCAGCCGTGGACAGAACACTGAAGCTTTCTTT CASSRGQNTEAFF
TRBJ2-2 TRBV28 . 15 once TGTGCCAGCACCCGGACACCACAGAACACCGGGGAGCTGTTTTTT CASTRTPQNTGELFF
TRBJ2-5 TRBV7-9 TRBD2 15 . TGTGCCAGCAGCTTCCCGACTAGCGTACAAGAGACCCAGTACTTC CASSFPTSVQETQYF
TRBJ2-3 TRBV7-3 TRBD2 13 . TGTGCCAGTGGAGCGGGAGGGGCAGATACGCAGTATTTT CASGAGGADTQYF
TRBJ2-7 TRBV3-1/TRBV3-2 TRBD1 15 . TGTGCCAGCAGCCATTCCGACAGGGCAACCTACGAGCAGTACTTC CASSHSDRATYEQYF
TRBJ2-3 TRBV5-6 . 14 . TGTGCCAGCAGCTTGCTAGCAGGCACAGATACGCAGTATTTT CASSLLAGTDTQYF
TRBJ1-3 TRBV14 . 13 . TGTGCCAGCAGCCCCCTCTCTGGAAACACCATATATTTT CASSPLSGNTIYF
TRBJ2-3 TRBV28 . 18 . TGTGCCAGCAGTTTCTTTAACAGGGTTTATCCTAGCACAGATACGCAGTATTTT CASSFFNRVYPSTDTQYF
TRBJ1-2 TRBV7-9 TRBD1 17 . TGTGCCAGCAGCTTAGGAAGGGGACAGGGGGCTAGTTATGGCTACACCTTC CASSLGRGQGASYGYTF
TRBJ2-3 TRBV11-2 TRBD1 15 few TGTGCCAGCAGCCGCAGACAGGGGGGCACAGATACGCAGTATTTT CASSRRQGGTDTQYF
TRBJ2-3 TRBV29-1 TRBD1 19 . TGCAGCGCCGGAAGAGGACAGGGGGCGCGAGTAACTAGCACAGATACGCAGTATTTT CSAGRGQGARVTSTDTQYF
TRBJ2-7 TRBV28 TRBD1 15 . TGTGCCAGCAGTTTACAGGGACAGGGGGCCTACGAGCAGTACTTC CASSLQGQGAYEQYF
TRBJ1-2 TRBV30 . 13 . TGTGCCTGGAGTGCTGGACTGCTCTATGGCTACACCTTC CAWSAGLLYGYTF
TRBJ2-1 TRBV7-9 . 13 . TGTGCCAGCAGCATGGACAGTTTGGGAGTGCAGTTCTTC CASSMDSLGVQFF
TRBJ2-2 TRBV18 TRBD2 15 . TGTGCCAGCTCCCCCAGCGGGGGTAACACCGGGGAGCTGTTTTTT CASSPSGGNTGELFF
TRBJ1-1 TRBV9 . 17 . TGTGCCAGCAGCGTAGCCCGTCTGGGGGGGTCGAACACTGAAGCTTTCTTT CASSVARLGGSNTEAFF
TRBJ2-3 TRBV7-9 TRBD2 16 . TGTGCCAGCAGCTTATTGCCTAGCGGGTTTTCAGATACGCAGTATTTT CASSLLPSGFSDTQYF
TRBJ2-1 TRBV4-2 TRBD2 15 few TGTGCCAGCAGCCAAGAAAGTAGCGGGAGTGGTGAGCAGTTCTTC CASSQESSGSGEQFF
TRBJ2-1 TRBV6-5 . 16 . TGTGCCAGCAGTTACTCTACAAGGACTTCTCGGAATGAGCAGTTCTTC CASSYSTRTSRNEQFF
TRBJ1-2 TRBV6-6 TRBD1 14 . TGTGCCAGCAGCACAGGGGAGGAAGACTATGGCTACACCTTC CASSTGEEDYGYTF
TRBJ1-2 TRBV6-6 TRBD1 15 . TGTGCCAGCACTTTTACGGTCGGGACAGAGATTGGCTACACCTTC CASTFTVGTEIGYTF
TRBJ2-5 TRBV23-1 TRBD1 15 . TGCGCCAGCAGTCTGGGACAGGACCTCCAAGAGACCCAGTACTTC CASSLGQDLQETQYF
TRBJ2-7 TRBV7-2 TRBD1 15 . TGTGCCAGCAGCCCAGGGACAGGAGAATTGTACGAGCAGTACTTC CASSPGTGELYEQYF
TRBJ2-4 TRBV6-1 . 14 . TGTGCCAGCAGTGAAGTTAGCGAGCGTGGCATTCAGTACTTC CASSEVSERGIQYF
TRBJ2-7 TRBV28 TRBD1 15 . TGTGCCAGCAGCTCGGGACAGGCCATTGTCGACGAGCAGTACTTC CASSSGQAIVDEQYF
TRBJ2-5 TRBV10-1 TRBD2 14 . TGCGCCAGCAGTGTTAGCGGGAGGGAAGAGACCCAGTACTTC CASSVSGREETQYF
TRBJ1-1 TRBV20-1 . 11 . TGCAGTGCTACAGGGTGGACTGAAGCTTTCTTT CSATGWTEAFF
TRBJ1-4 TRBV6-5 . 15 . TGTGCCAGCAGCAGCAAAGGGACAAGTAATGAAAAACTGTTTTTT CASSSKGTSNEKLFF
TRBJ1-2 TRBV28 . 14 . TGTGCCAGCAGTTTATTTTCAGGAACCTATGGCTACACCTTC CASSLFSGTYGYTF
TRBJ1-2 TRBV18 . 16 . TGTGCCAGCTCACCCCGAGTGGACAGTATTAACTATGGCTACACCTTC CASSPRVDSINYGYTF
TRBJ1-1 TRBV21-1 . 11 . TGTGCCAGCAGCCGTTTAACTGAAGCTTTCTTT CASSRLTEAFF
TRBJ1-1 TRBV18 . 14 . TGTGCCAGCTCACCTACCGGACTGAGCACTGAAGCTTTCTTT CASSPTGLSTEAFF
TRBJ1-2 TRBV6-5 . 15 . TGTGCCAGCAGTTACTCGACGGTCGGGGGGTATGGCTACACCTTC CASSYSTVGGYGYTF
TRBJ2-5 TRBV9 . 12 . TGTGCCAGCAGCGTAGAGGGAGGGACCCAGTACTTC CASSVEGGTQYF
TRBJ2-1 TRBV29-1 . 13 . TGCAGCGTTGAAGATCTTCGGGGGAGGAGGGAGTTCTTC CSVEDLRGRREFF
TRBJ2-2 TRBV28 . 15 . TGTGCCAGCAGCATGGACACAGCGAACACCGGGGAGCTGTTTTTT CASSMDTANTGELFF
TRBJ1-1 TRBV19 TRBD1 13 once TGTGCCAGTAGCTACAGGGGAAACACTGAAGCTTTCTTT CASSYRGNTEAFF